This TCR beta chain was documented in a study of blood T cell repertoires in COVID-19. Overall study context: The United States, Italy and Spain supplied acute and convalescent COVID-19 samples. In each case, the material was cDNA or gDNA derived from T cells, B-cell-depleted T cells, or PBMCs.

Original handling: Estimates of nucleated cell counts were drawn from the amplification of reference gene primers. Only in-frame clones appear in the TCRdb table, and some are missing; sequencing was by immunoSEQ multiplex PCR. The V and J calls and clone size come from that table; D and trimming were worked out from the DNA. Of tens of thousands of clones listed, around 80% are singletons. The CDR3 totals 13 residues. Germline V lookup: CDR1 SNHLY, CDR2 FYNNEI. V was pared by 6 bases and J by 7 bases, with 6 bases of the junction left unmatched. This clone has only one observation. This sequence originates from a woman aged 55-70 years with acute or convalescent COVID-19. The sample taken for sequencing was peripheral blood. The chain carries TRBV2 and TRBJ1-5; 7 nucleotides agree with TRBD1. The CDR3 DNA reads as TGTGCCAGCAGCGGACAGGAGGGCCAGCCCCAGCATTTT. Encoded protein: CASSGQEGQPQHF.